Listed below are T cell receptor beta chains from one sample, sequenced in a study of cytomegalovirus exposure and HLA in healthy donors. Profiled with immunoSEQ multiplex PCR; TCRdb holds only in-frame clones, not every one. This repertoire includes 77,000 or so clones. The specimen was PBMCs. Receptors originate from a man under 40 in good health and CMV-seronegative. Each CDR3 is given with its conserved first and last residue. A D gene is named only where the DNA matches it firmly.

V gene	D gene	J gene	CDR3 DNA	CDR3 protein
TRBV4-1	TRBD2	TRBJ2-7	TGCGCCAGCAGCCAAGTATATAGCGGGGTTATCTCCTACGAGCAGTACTTC	CASSQVYSGVISYEQYF
TRBV10-3	TRBD1	TRBJ1-2	TGTGCCATCAGAAACTCCTTGGACAGGGGCCCTCTGGATGGCTACACCTTC	CAIRNSLDRGPLDGYTF
TRBV2	-	TRBJ1-5	TGTGCCAGCAGTGAGGCAGGGGTCCGCAATCAGCCCCAGCATTTT	CASSEAGVRNQPQHF
TRBV11-3	-	TRBJ2-7	TGTGCCAGCAGCCAGGGGGGACTTAACGAGCAGTACTTC	CASSQGGLNEQYF
TRBV4-3	-	TRBJ1-3	TGCGCCAGCAGCCAAGAGGCAGGGCAGCTATATTTT	CASSQEAGQLYF
TRBV11-3	TRBD1	TRBJ1-4	TGTGCCAGCAGCCCAGGGACAGGCCGTAATGAAAAACTGTTTTTT	CASSPGTGRNEKLFF
TRBV6-5	TRBD1	TRBJ1-1	TGTGCCAGCAGTTACGGGACAGGGGGGAACACTGAAGCTTTCTTT	CASSYGTGGNTEAFF
TRBV5-6	TRBD2	TRBJ2-1	TGTGCCAGCAGCTTGGGACTAGCGGTTCCTTACAATGAGCAGTTCTTC	CASSLGLAVPYNEQFF
TRBV5-1	TRBD2	TRBJ2-5	TGCGCCAGCAGTAGCGGGTATGCCCTGGAGACCCAGTACTTC	CASSSGYALETQYF
TRBV6-1	-	TRBJ1-2	TGTGCCACCGAACGGTCCGCTAACTATGGCTACACCTTC	CATERSANYGYTF
TRBV7-9	TRBD1	TRBJ1-4	TGTGCCAGCAGCCTCGGGACAGGAGAAAAACTGTTTTTT	CASSLGTGEKLFF
TRBV7-7	-	TRBJ2-7	TGTGCCAGCAGCCGCGATGGAGGCGAGCAGTACTTC	CASSRDGGEQYF
TRBV27	TRBD2	TRBJ2-2	TGTGCCAGCAGTTTATGGCAGGGAGGGACCGGGGAGCTGTTTTTT	CASSLWQGGTGELFF
TRBV4-1	TRBD1	TRBJ2-7	TGCGCCAGCAGCCGTACCCGTGGCGGGACAGGGTACTACGAGCAGTACTTC	CASSRTRGGTGYYEQYF
TRBV5-6	TRBD1	TRBJ1-1	TGTGCCAGCAGCCCGGTGGGGGACAGGGTAACTGAAGCTTTCTTT	CASSPVGDRVTEAFF
TRBV6-5	-	TRBJ2-2	TGTGCCAGCATGGGCCCCGGGGAGCTGTTTTTT	CASMGPGELFF
TRBV18	TRBD1	TRBJ1-1	TGTGCCAGCTCACCCACAGGGGGCTTGACTGAAGCTTTCTTT	CASSPTGGLTEAFF
TRBV20-1	-	TRBJ1-1	TGCAGTGCTAGGGGGAGGACTGAAGCTTTCTTT	CSARGRTEAFF
TRBV10-3	-	TRBJ1-2	TGTGCCATCAGTGAGTCGCCCCAGGGCGGAGATGGCTACACCTTC	CAISESPQGGDGYTF
TRBV4-1	-	TRBJ1-1	TGCGCCAGCAGCCAAGATTGGGGCTGGGCCGAAAAGGGCCCTGAAGCTTTCTTT	CASSQDWGWAEKGPEAFF
TRBV5-4	TRBD2	TRBJ2-7	TGTGCCAGCAGCTTGGTAGGCACTAGCGGGGGCTACGAGCAGTACTTC	CASSLVGTSGGYEQYF
TRBV4-1	TRBD2	TRBJ2-2	TGCGCCAGCAGCCAAGATCGAGCGGGAGGACGGACCGGGGAGCTGTTTTTT	CASSQDRAGGRTGELFF
TRBV19	-	TRBJ2-7	TGTGCCAGTAGTCGTTGGGGGGGGCGCTACGAGCAGTACTTC	CASSRWGGRYEQYF
TRBV28	-	TRBJ2-7	TGTGCCAGCAGTTTACGGGACACCTACTCCTACGAGCAGTACTTC	CASSLRDTYSYEQYF
TRBV7-9	TRBD1	TRBJ1-5	TGTGCCAGCAGTATACAGGGGCTAAATCAGCCCCAGCATTTT	CASSIQGLNQPQHF
TRBV18	-	TRBJ1-4	TGTGCCAGCTCAGCACGGAGTGCAACTAATGAAAAACTGTTTTTT	CASSARSATNEKLFF
TRBV27	TRBD1	TRBJ2-7	TGTGCCAGCAGTCGAGGGACAGGGGGTTACGAGCAGTACTTC	CASSRGTGGYEQYF
TRBV29-1	-	TRBJ2-5	TGCAGCGCTTCCTCGGGTGAGGCGGAGACCCAGTACTTC	CSASSGEAETQYF
TRBV5-1	-	TRBJ2-1	TGCGCCAGCAGCCAACCGGGGTTCGGGAATGAGCAGTTCTTC	CASSQPGFGNEQFF
TRBV9	TRBD1	TRBJ1-1	TGTGCCAGCAGCGGAATAAGACAGGGCGTTAACACTGAAGCTTTCTTT	CASSGIRQGVNTEAFF
TRBV10-3	-	TRBJ1-1	TGTGCCATCAGTGAGTCGTTGTGGGGCGCATCCACTGAAGCTTTCTTT	CAISESLWGASTEAFF
TRBV19	TRBD1	TRBJ1-1	TGTGCCAGTAGTATAGGGACAGGAAGGAACACTGAAGCTTTCTTT	CASSIGTGRNTEAFF
TRBV18	-	TRBJ2-6	TGTGCCAGCTCATCCCTCTCTGGGGCCAACGTCCTGACTTTC	CASSSLSGANVLTF
TRBV9	-	TRBJ1-2	TGTGCCAGCAGCCTTTTAATATCGGGTGCGGATGGCTACACCTTC	CASSLLISGADGYTF
TRBV2	-	TRBJ1-1	TGTGCCAGCAGTGAGCGGGGGGTCACTGAAGCTTTCTTT	CASSERGVTEAFF
TRBV6-6	-	TRBJ1-5	TGTGCCAGCAGGGCAGGGGACCAGCCCCAGCATTTT	CASRAGDQPQHF
TRBV6-5	TRBD1	TRBJ1-1	TGTGCCAGCAGTTTTCCGGGACAGGGGATAGTCACTGAAGCTTTCTTT	CASSFPGQGIVTEAFF
TRBV7-6	TRBD1	TRBJ2-2	TGTGCCACCTCGGGACAGATCGCCTTCCCCGGGGAGCTGTTTTTT	CATSGQIAFPGELFF
TRBV27	-	TRBJ2-5	TGTGCCAGCAGTCCTAGGGGGAACGTGGAGACCCAGTACTTC	CASSPRGNVETQYF
TRBV19	TRBD1	TRBJ2-7	TGTGCCAGTAGTAGACAGGGTGTATACTACGAGCAGTACTTC	CASSRQGVYYEQYF
TRBV5-1	TRBD2	TRBJ2-5	TGCGCCAGCAGCTTAAGCGGGAGGGCCTTTGAGACCCAGTACTTC	CASSLSGRAFETQYF
TRBV19	TRBD1	TRBJ2-7	TGTGCCAGTAGACCGCGGACAGGGGTGAACGAGCAGTACTTC	CASRPRTGVNEQYF
TRBV15	-	TRBJ1-4	TGTGCCACCAGCAGGACCAGGGATGAAAAACTGTTTTTT	CATSRTRDEKLFF
TRBV4-2	TRBD1	TRBJ2-7	TGTGCCAGCAGCCAAGAGGACAGGGGTTACGAGCAGTACTTC	CASSQEDRGYEQYF
TRBV4-1	-	TRBJ1-5	TGCGCCAGCAGCCTCAGGGTACAAGGACAGCCCCAGCATTTT	CASSLRVQGQPQHF
TRBV6-1	-	TRBJ2-1	TGTGCCAGCAGTGAAGCGGGGGGATACTACAATGAGCAGTTCTTC	CASSEAGGYYNEQFF
TRBV19	-	TRBJ2-7	TGTGCCAGTAAACAGGCCTCCTCCTACGAGCAGTACTTC	CASKQASSYEQYF
TRBV4-3	-	TRBJ1-5	TGCGCCAGCAGCCAAGATTTGGGCAGCAGGCAGCCCCAGCATTTT	CASSQDLGSRQPQHF
TRBV5-4	TRBD1	TRBJ1-2	TGTGCCAGCAGCTTGGCCGGACAGGGTGGAAGCGGTTATGGCTACACCTTC	CASSLAGQGGSGYGYTF
TRBV5-1	-	TRBJ1-3	TGCGCCAGCAGCTCCTGGACAGGAAACACCATATATTTT	CASSSWTGNTIYF
TRBV5-4	TRBD2	TRBJ2-5	TGTGCCAGCAGCTCTGGGAGGGTGTCCGGGACTAGCGGGGAAGAGACCCAGTACTTC	CASSSGRVSGTSGEETQYF